One and the same sample provided the 6 T cell receptor beta chains below, sequenced in a study of early T cells in non-severe SARS-CoV-2 infection. TCRdb redid the calling of the 5' RACE reads with MiXCR, one entry per CDR3 protein. The sample holds tens of thousands of distinct CDR3 sequences; 8.5% to 12% are singletons and the top ten take under 5%. Sequencing was done on a sample of whole blood. The receptors were gathered from an adult who was a healthcare worker with PCR-confirmed SARS-CoV-2 infection or an uninfected control (not recorded which).

This clonotype has ten or more counts. The CDR3 DNA follows: TGCAGTGCTACCCGGACTAGCGGGGGGCGGGATACGCAGTATTTT. Encoded protein: CSATRTSGGRDTQYF. This chain links TRBV20-1 with TRBJ2-3; TRBD2 matches at 14 bases. The germline gives CDR1 DFQATT, CDR2 SNEGSKA (reference sequence). The CDR3 covers 15 residues. Trimming removed 4 bases from V and 6 bases from J; junction bases left unmatched: 6.

The sample holds a few counts of this clonotype. One junction end disagrees with the germline gene, perhaps due to a read error. The chain joins TRBV7-7 to TRBJ2-2; D remains unclear. Germline values: CDR1 SSHAT, CDR2 FNYEAQ (reference sequence). This CDR3 region has 13 residues. CDR3 in DNA: TGTGCTAGCAGCTGGAAGACCACCGGGGAGCTGTTTTTT. Translating gives CASSWKTTGELFF.

This clonotype was seen at least ten times. The genes are TRBV7-2 and TRBJ1-1, with D perhaps TRBD1 (6 bases). CDR3 size: 13 residues. The V end lost 7 bases, the J end lost 0 bases, and 9 bases lay between the germline ends. Germline V gives CDR1 SGHTA, CDR2 FQGNSA. The CDR3: CASTGQMNTEAFF. The CDR3 region has the DNA TGTGCCAGCACAGGACAGATGAACACTGAAGCTTTCTTT.

This clonotype was picked up a small number of times. The genes are TRBV20-1 and TRBJ2-3, with no clear D. Germline CDR1 is DFQATT and CDR2 is SNEGSKA (reference sequence). CDR3 size: 13 residues. Trimming pared 5 bases from V and 2 bases from J, leaving 11 bases between. CDR3 bases: TGCAGTGCTGAACGTACAGTCACAGATACGCAGTATTTT. It is translated as CSAERTVTDTQYF.

This clonotype came up many times. CDR3 nucleotide sequence: TGCGCCAGCAGCAATATCCCGGGACTGCTAACCTACGAGCAGTACTTC. Its protein is CASSNIPGLLTYEQYF. This sequence joins TRBV5-1 and TRBJ2-7; tentatively, D is TRBD2 (6 bases). The V end was cut by 4 bases, the J end by 2 bases, with 19 bases between. The CDR3 covers 16 residues. Germline-derived CDR1 and CDR2 are SGHRS and YFSETQ.

This clonotype has a count of ten or more. The genes are TRBV5-4 and TRBJ1-5; 8 bases are a match to TRBD1. CDR1 SGHNT and CDR2 YYREEE come from the germline V gene (reference sequence). The CDR3 is 15 residues long. The V gene end was trimmed by 4 bases and the J gene end by 0 bases; junction bases not matched to a gene: 3. CDR3: CASSTGGSSNQPQHF. CDR3 nucleotide sequence: TGTGCCAGCAGCACAGGGGGATCTAGCAATCAGCCCCAGCATTTT.